Presented here are 24 T cell receptor beta chains from one specimen sequenced in a study of T cells after yellow fever vaccination. TCRdb independently ran MiXCR on the 5' RACE reads; one entry per CDR3 protein. The sample holds some 150,000 distinct CDR3 sequences, 9.3% seen once. The sequencing used CD8+ T cells sorted from PBMCs, collected 45 days after the yellow fever booster vaccination. Source of these receptors: a man between 18 and 29 years old who received the YFV17D yellow fever vaccine.

There are a few counts of this clonotype. J is TRBJ2-1 and V is TRBV4-2, with 7 bases lining up with TRBD2. The length of the CDR3 is 15 residues. In germline, CDR1 is LGHNA, CDR2 YNFKEQ. The trim removed 7 bases at V and 4 bases at J, leaving 10 bases unmatched. The CDR3 bases are TGTGCCAGCACCCGGGAGCGGGGAGAGTACAATGAGCAGTTCTTC. It is translated as CASTRERGEYNEQFF.

This clonotype was counted a few times. The J gene is TRBJ2-7, the V gene TRBV6-5, with D maybe TRBD2 (7 bases). This CDR3 comprises 15 residues. Trimming removed 5 bases at V and 5 bases at J, with 19 bases between. In germline, CDR1 is MNHEY, CDR2 SVGAGI. The CDR3: CASSPEGRGYDEQYV. The CDR3 DNA reads TGTGCCAGCAGTCCCGAAGGGAGGGGGTACGACGAGCAGTACGTC.

Here the CDR3 reads CASSQSSETQYF. CDR3 bases: TGTGCCAGCAGCCAATCCTCAGAGACCCAGTACTTC. The V and J genes are TRBV14 and TRBJ2-5; no firm D call. This CDR3 contains 12 residues. V gave up 2 bases and J gave up 4 bases, with 5 bases separating them. Germline-derived CDR1 and CDR2 are SGHDN and FVKESK.

This clonotype was seen a few times. V and J are TRBV6-2 or TRBV6-3 and TRBJ2-1; 11 bases match TRBD1. Trimming at V came to 10 bases and at J to 7 bases, leaving 3 bases not matched to a gene. The CDR3 runs to 12 residues. CDR1 and CDR2 (germline): MNHEY, SVGEGT. The CDR3 DNA sequence: TGTGCCACCGGACAGGGGGCAAATGAGCAGTTCTTC. Its translation is CATGQGANEQFF.

This clonotype has just a few counts. The V gene is TRBV7-2, the J gene TRBJ1-6; D uncertain. V was clipped by 5 bases and J by 7 bases, with 12 bases between them. Germline V gene data show CDR1 as SGHTA and CDR2 as FQGNSA. This CDR3 region has 14 residues. The CDR3 protein is CASSRQRGNSPLHF. CDR3 sequence (DNA): TGTGCCAGCAGCCGGCAGCGGGGAAATTCACCCCTCCACTTT. Full variable domain (rest looked up from reference TRBV7-2 and TRBJ1-6): GAGVSQSPSNKVTEKGKDVELRCDPISGHTALYWYRQSLGQGLEFLIYFQGNSAPDKSGLPSDRFSAERTGGSVSTLTIQRTQQEDSAVYLCASSRQRGNSPLHFGNGTRLTVT.

V and J are TRBV7-6 and TRBJ2-7, with D perhaps matching TRBD1 or TRBD2 (6 bases each). Trimming took off 3 bases at V and 1 base at J, with 16 bases between the two ends. This CDR3 spans 16 amino acids. Germline CDR1 reads SGHVS; CDR2 reads FNYEAQ. CDR3 sequence (DNA): TGTGCCAGCAGCTTCGGGGGCGGGGATGTATCCTACGAGCAGTACTTC. Protein product: CASSFGGGDVSYEQYF.

This clonotype was recorded a few times. The chain links TRBV6-5 to TRBJ2-5; D uncertain. The V gene lost 2 bases and the J gene lost 5 bases, with 18 bases spanning the gap. Germline CDR1 is MNHEY and CDR2 is SVGAGI. The length of the CDR3 is 16 residues. The CDR3 spells CASSYSPAGLTETQYF. The CDR3 DNA follows: TGTGCCAGCAGTTACAGCCCGGCAGGATTGACGGAGACCCAGTACTTC.

This clonotype was detected only once. This chain joins TRBV27 and TRBJ2-1; D may be TRBD1 (5 bases). The CDR3 is 13 residues long. Germline lookup yields CDR1 MNHEY and CDR2 SMNVEV (reference sequence). Trimming took off 3 bases at V and 5 bases at J, with 8 bases between the two ends. The CDR3 nucleotides read TGTGCCAGCAGTTTTGGCAGGGACAATGAGCAGTTCTTC. This translates into CASSFGRDNEQFF.

This clonotype was found a few times. This chain joins TRBV29-1 and TRBJ1-2, with 7 bases identical to TRBD1. Trimming cost V 7 bases and J 4 bases; bases outside gene matches: 9. The CDR3 is 13 amino acids. The germline V gene encodes CDR1 SQVTM and CDR2 ANQGSEA. This CDR3 reads CSARTGGRYGYTF. Here the CDR3 DNA reads TGCAGCGCACGGACAGGCGGGCGCTATGGCTACACCTTC. Using reference TRBV29-1 and TRBJ1-2 for the parts outside the CDR3, the full variable domain is SAVISQKPSRDICQRGTSLTIQCQVDSQVTMMFWYRQQPGQSLTLIATANQGSEATYESGFVIDKFPISRPNLTFSTLTVSNMSPEDSSIYLCSARTGGRYGYTFGSGTRLTVV.

The V call is TRBV5-1, the J call TRBJ2-1, with 12 bases fitting TRBD2. CDR1 SGHRS and CDR2 YFSETQ come from the germline V gene. J lost 3 bases, V lost 4 bases, and 5 bases had no gene match. This CDR3 has 16 residues. Here the CDR3 DNA reads TGCGCCAGCAGCCCCCCACTAGCGGGGGGCTACAATGAGCAGTTCTTC. Amino acid sequence: CASSPPLAGGYNEQFF. Full variable domain (remainder filled in from reference TRBV5-1 and TRBJ2-1): KAGVTQTPRYLIKTRGQQVTLSCSPISGHRSVSWYQQTPGQGLQFLFEYFSETQRNKGNFPGRFSGRQFSNSRSEMNVSTLELGDSALYLCASSPPLAGGYNEQFFGPGTRLTVL.

This clonotype was seen many times. This chain uses TRBV4-3 with TRBJ1-1, with D possibly TRBD1 on 5 matching bases. V lost 1 base and J lost 0, with 15 bases in between. CDR3 size: 17 residues. Per germline, CDR1 LGHNA and CDR2 YSLEER. This CDR3 reads CASSQGTGISLNTEAFF. The CDR3 DNA reads as TGCGCCAGCAGCCAAGGAACAGGTATATCCCTGAACACTGAAGCTTTCTTT.

The genes are TRBV7-8 and TRBJ1-5; D not resolved. Germline CDR1 reads SGHVS; CDR2 reads FQNEAQ. The ends were cut back, 5 bases at V and 0 bases at J, with 17 bases in the middle. This CDR3 spans 17 amino acids. CDR3 in amino acids: CASSHVGSGHSNQPQHF. CDR3 coding DNA: TGTGCCAGCAGCCATGTTGGGTCAGGCCATAGCAATCAGCCCCAGCATTTT.

This clonotype has ten or more counts. The genes are TRBV12-3 or TRBV12-4 and TRBJ2-2; no clear D. This CDR3 has 12 amino acids. Trimming cost V 6 bases and J 3 bases, with 5 bases left between them. The CDR3 is CASRPDTGELFF. CDR3 sequence (DNA): TGTGCCAGCAGGCCCGACACCGGGGAGCTGTTTTTT.

The J gene is TRBJ1-1, the V gene TRBV5-1, with 9 bases matching TRBD1. This CDR3 is built from 14 residues. The V gene end was trimmed by 5 bases and the J gene end by 6 bases; junction bases not matched to a gene: 8. Germline V gives CDR1 SGHRS, CDR2 YFSETQ. CDR3 coding DNA: TGCGCCAGCAGTTCCGGGACAGGGTGGGCTGAAGCTTTCTTT. Translated: CASSSGTGWAEAFF.

The chain is built from TRBV29-1 and TRBJ2-1, with 8 bases aligning to TRBD2. V lost 1 base to trimming and J lost 4 bases; unmatched junction nucleotides: 3. The CDR3 is made up of 14 amino acids. Germline V lookup: CDR1 SQVTM, CDR2 ANQGSEA. In DNA, the CDR3 is TGCAGCGTTGAAGGTAGCGGGGCGTACAATGAGCAGTTCTTC. It encodes CSVEGSGAYNEQFF.

The CDR3: CASSEGTGGVLLFF. The DNA of the CDR3 is TGTGCCAGCAGTGAGGGGACAGGGGGTGTGTTACTGTTTTTT. The chain recombines TRBV2 with TRBJ2-2; 11 bases align to TRBD1. The CDR3 is 14 amino acids. Germline-derived CDR1 and CDR2 are SNHLY and FYNNEI. The V gene end was trimmed by 3 bases and the J gene end by 14 bases; junction bases not matched to a gene: 8.

This clonotype has a handful of counts. V and J are TRBV11-2 and TRBJ2-5; 8 nucleotides line up with TRBD2. The V gene end was trimmed by 1 base and the J gene end by 7 bases; junction bases not matched to a gene: 5. CDR1 is SGHAT, CDR2 FQNNGV, per germline. This CDR3 has 14 amino acids. The CDR3 sequence is CASSLAPGGRTQYF. Written as DNA, the CDR3 is TGTGCCAGCAGCTTAGCCCCGGGGGGGCGGACCCAGTACTTC.

The V and J genes are TRBV7-3 and TRBJ2-1; tentative D call: TRBD2 (6 bases). CDR3 length: 16 amino acids. The germline V and J ends were trimmed by 1 base and 1 base, with 11 bases remaining between them. Germline-derived CDR1 and CDR2 are SGHTA and FQGTGA. As DNA, the CDR3 is TGTGCCAGCAGCTTAAGTGGCGGGGAATCCTACAATGAGCAGTTCTTC. As protein: CASSLSGGESYNEQFF.

This clonotype was detected a few times. V is TRBV4-3 and J is TRBJ2-2, with D possibly matching TRBD2 (6 bases). V was cut by 2 bases and J by 5 bases, with 12 bases left in between. The CDR3 covers 15 residues. Germline V gene data show CDR1 as LGHNA and CDR2 as YSLEER. The CDR3 spells CASSQSQAGTGELFF. CDR3 nucleotide sequence: TGCGCCAGCAGCCAATCCCAGGCGGGGACCGGGGAGCTGTTTTTT.

This clonotype appeared many times. The rearrangement joins TRBV4-1 to TRBJ2-7, with D perhaps TRBD1 (6 bases). CDR3 size: 15 residues. Trimming pared 1 base from V and 2 bases from J, leaving 12 bases between. The germline CDR1 and CDR2 sequences are MGHRA and YSYEKL. CDR3 protein: CASSQGAAGAYEQYF. The CDR3 nucleotides read TGCGCCAGCAGCCAAGGAGCGGCAGGGGCCTACGAGCAGTACTTC.

The V and J genes are TRBV7-2 and TRBJ1-6; no clear D. V lost 1 base to trimming and J lost 0 bases, with 7 bases between them. The CDR3 is 16 amino acids. The germline V gene encodes CDR1 SGHTA and CDR2 FQGNSA. CDR3 sequence reads: CASSLVPSSYNSPLHF. The CDR3, as DNA: TGTGCCAGCAGCTTAGTCCCCAGCTCCTATAATTCACCCCTCCACTTT.

The chain has TRBV7-9 and TRBJ2-2; the D gene is possibly TRBD1 (6 bases). There are 16 residues in the CDR3. The V and J ends lost 6 bases and 7 bases respectively, with 21 bases between them. The germline V gene has CDR1 SEHNR and CDR2 FQNEAQ (reference sequence). DNA for the CDR3: TGTGCCAGCAGGTTGACAGGACATCCCGACAACGGGGAGCTGTTTTTT. Amino acid sequence: CASRLTGHPDNGELFF.

This clonotype appeared many times. The genes are TRBV6-4 and TRBJ2-2, with TRBD2 matching 9 bases. Trimming took 3 bases from V and 3 from J; bases not matched to a gene: 2. Per the germline V gene, CDR1 is MRHNA and CDR2 is SNTAGT. This CDR3 has 15 amino acids. This CDR3 is CASSERGGDTGELFF. CDR3 sequence (DNA): TGTGCCAGCAGTGAGCGGGGGGGCGACACCGGGGAGCTGTTTTTT.

The table lists this clonotype with a few counts. The V gene is TRBV10-3, the J gene TRBJ2-7, with a tentative D call TRBD2 (6 bases). The ends were cut back, 9 bases at V and 0 bases at J, with 12 bases in the middle. Germline V gene data show CDR1 as ENHRY and CDR2 as SYGVKD. The CDR3 is 13 amino acids. Here the CDR3 DNA reads TGTGCCATGGGGGACTCGAGCTCCTACGAGCAGTACTTC. Translating it yields CAMGDSSSYEQYF.